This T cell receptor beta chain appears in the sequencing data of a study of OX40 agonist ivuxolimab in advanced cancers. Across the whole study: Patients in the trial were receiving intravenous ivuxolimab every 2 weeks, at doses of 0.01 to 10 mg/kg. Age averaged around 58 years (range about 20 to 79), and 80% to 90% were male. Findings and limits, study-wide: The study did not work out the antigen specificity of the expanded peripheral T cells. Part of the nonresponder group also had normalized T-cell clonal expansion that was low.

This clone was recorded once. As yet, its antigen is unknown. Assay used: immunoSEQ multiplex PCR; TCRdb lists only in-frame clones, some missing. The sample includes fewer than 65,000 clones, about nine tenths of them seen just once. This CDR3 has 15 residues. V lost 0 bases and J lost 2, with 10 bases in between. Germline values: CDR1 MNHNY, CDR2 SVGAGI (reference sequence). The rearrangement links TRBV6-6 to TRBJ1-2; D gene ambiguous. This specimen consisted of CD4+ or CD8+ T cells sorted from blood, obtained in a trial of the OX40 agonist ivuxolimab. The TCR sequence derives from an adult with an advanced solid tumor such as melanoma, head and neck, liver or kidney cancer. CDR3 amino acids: CASSYSLDGNYGYTF. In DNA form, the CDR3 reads TGTGCCAGCAGTTACTCCCTGGACGGGAACTATGGCTACACCTTC.